Presented here are 16 T cell receptor beta chains from one specimen sequenced in a study of T-cell reconstitution after alpha-beta-depleted transplantation in children (dated by TCRdb to 2016 to 2017). The library came from PCR. The sequencer listed for this sample is Illumina HiSeq 2500. TCR libraries were prepared with molecular barcoding, using unique molecular identifiers to normalize TCRbeta repertoire quantification. The public reads were reprocessed in TCRdb via fastp at Q25 and MiXCR, keeping in-frame beta chains. Each entry is one CDR3 protein sequence, shown with its most common DNA and genes. A total of nearly 550,000 distinct CDR3 sequences appear in this sample, about a sixth of them only once. 3.3% of the sample lies in the top ten. The sample consisted of PBMCs from the stem cell graft donor, taken from the stem cell graft. These receptors were obtained from a human donor who donated a stem cell graft to a child with acute lymphoblastic leukemia.

This clonotype came up many times. The chain links TRBV12-3 or TRBV12-4 to TRBJ2-1; no reliable D call. V lost 5 bases and J lost 0, with 11 bases in between. The CDR3 length is 15 residues. The CDR3 reads CASSLDVSSYNEQFF. The CDR3 nucleotides read TGTGCCAGCAGTCTAGACGTGAGCTCCTACAATGAGCAGTTCTTC.

There are a few counts of this clonotype. The chain couples TRBV12-3 or TRBV12-4 to TRBJ2-5, with 8 bases that match TRBD2. This CDR3 region has 13 residues. After removal of 5 bases from V and 4 bases from J, the junction contained 3 bases not matched to a gene. CDR3 DNA sequence: TGTGCCAGCAGTCCCGGACTAGCAGAGACCCAGTACTTC. Translating it yields CASSPGLAETQYF.

This clonotype appeared a few times. The chain recombines TRBV24-1 with TRBJ2-3; 11 bases are shared with TRBD2. The junction had 7 bases not matched to a gene; V was cut back by 3 bases and J by 6 bases. The CDR3 spans 16 residues. Looked up from germline, CDR1 is KGHDR and CDR2 is SFDVKD. This chain's CDR3 is CATSDLLAGGRDTQYF. Here the CDR3 DNA reads TGTGCCACCAGTGATCTCCTAGCGGGAGGCCGCGATACGCAGTATTTT.

This clonotype has just a few counts. V gene TRBV5-1 combines with J gene TRBJ1-2; D is uncertain. Germline assignment: CDR1 SGHRS and CDR2 YFSETQ. The CDR3 sequence is 17 residues long. V shed 2 bases and J shed 6 bases, with 23 bases lying between them. The CDR3 is CASSLDPVELIKNGYTF. CDR3 DNA sequence: TGCGCCAGCAGCTTAGACCCTGTTGAGCTTATTAAGAATGGCTACACCTTC.

This rearrangement joins TRBV7-9 to TRBJ2-7; D remains ambiguous. Per germline, CDR1 SEHNR and CDR2 FQNEAQ (reference sequence). Deletions cut 5 bases from V and 2 bases from J, with 16 bases between. The CDR3 covers 15 residues. The CDR3 DNA reads TGTGCCAGCAGCCTTCTCGCGGCGGAGCCCTACGAGCAGTACTTC. Its protein is CASSLLAAEPYEQYF.

The chain uses TRBV18 and TRBJ2-7; 8 bases map to TRBD2. The CDR3 sequence is 15 residues long. Germline V gene sequence: CDR1 KGHSH, CDR2 LQKENI. The junction had 9 bases not matched to a gene; V was cut back by 6 bases and J by 2 bases. CDR3 bases: TGTGCCAGCTCGTACAACGGGGGGGAGGCCTACGAGCAGTACTTC. It encodes CASSYNGGEAYEQYF. The entire variable domain, with the rest obtained from reference TRBV18 and TRBJ2-7, is as follows: NAGVMQNPRHLVRRRGQEARLRCSPMKGHSHVYWYRQLPEEGLKFMVYLQKENIIDESGMPKERFSAEFPKEGPSILRIQQVVRGDSAAYFCASSYNGGEAYEQYFGPGTRLTVT.

The genes are TRBV6-1 and TRBJ1-5, with 10 positions matching TRBD1. CDR1 and CDR2 from the germline V gene are MNHNS and SASEGT. The CDR3 runs to 16 residues. The V and J ends lost 4 bases and 2 bases, in that order; junction bases with no gene match: 5. The CDR3 DNA reads as TGTGCCAGCAGTGGAAGGGGGACAGGGGGCAATCAGCCCCAGCATTTT. It is translated as CASSGRGTGGNQPQHF.

This clonotype was counted a few times. The rearrangement uses TRBV29-1 and TRBJ2-7; perhaps TRBD2 as D (5 bases). Trimming left V 1 base short and J 5 bases short, with 21 bases between. CDR1 and CDR2 from the germline V gene are SQVTM and ANQGSEA. CDR3 length: 16 residues. CDR3 protein: CSVEGYPGLAVDEQYF. Here the CDR3 DNA reads TGCAGCGTTGAAGGCTACCCGGGTCTAGCCGTCGACGAGCAGTACTTC.

Details on this clonotype: The CDR3 carries no conserved terminal phenylalanine or tryptophan, so it likely arises from a read error. The V gene is TRBV7-2, the J gene TRBJ2-7; D is unclear. The V gene lost 5 bases and the J gene lost 4 bases, with 6 bases spanning the gap. This CDR3 region has 11 residues. Germline CDR1 and CDR2: SGHTA and FQGNSA. This CDR3 reads CASSHRYEQYL. CDR3 nucleotides: TGTGCCAGCAGCCATAGGTACGAGCAGTACTTG.

This clonotype has just a few counts. This chain links TRBV27 with TRBJ1-2; 7 bases map to TRBD1. The V segment lost 8 bases and the J segment 5 bases; nucleotides outside the gene matches: 8. The CDR3 covers 13 residues. Germline V CDR1 and CDR2: MNHEY, SMNVEV (reference sequence). The CDR3 loop is CASGPGTDYGYTF. The CDR3 DNA follows: TGTGCCAGCGGACCCGGGACAGATTATGGCTACACCTTC.

This clonotype was picked up a small number of times. The junction departs from the called germline gene at one end, perhaps through a read error. The V gene is TRBV15, the J gene TRBJ2-7, with 10 bases that match TRBD2. The CDR3 consists of 11 residues. Germline CDR1 LNHNV, CDR2 YYDKDF (reference sequence). The chain's CDR3 is CATSLSGRVLF. CDR3 DNA: TGTGCCACCAGCCTGAGCGGGAGGGTACTCTTC.

Only a few counts were recorded for this clonotype. The chain combines TRBV20-1 with TRBJ2-3; TRBD1 or TRBD2 may be the D gene (5 bases each). Germline V gene data show CDR1 as DFQATT and CDR2 as SNEGSKA (reference sequence). The CDR3 loop spans 15 amino acids. Trimming shortened V by 3 bases and J by 4 bases, and 17 bases separated the two germline ends. The CDR3 loop reads CSASRDALRADTQYF. Written as DNA, the CDR3 is TGCAGTGCTAGCCGGGACGCCCTAAGGGCAGATACGCAGTATTTT.

The rearrangement uses TRBV9 and TRBJ2-5; no reliable D call. CDR1 and CDR2 from the germline V gene are SGDLS and YYNGEE. The CDR3 runs to 13 residues. V shed 3 bases and J shed 5 bases, with 11 bases lying between them. The CDR3, as DNA: TGTGCCAGCAGCGAACCCCCCTATGAGACCCAGTACTTC. Encoded protein: CASSEPPYETQYF. The variable domain in full, with the rest retrieved from reference TRBV9 and TRBJ2-5, is DSGVTQTPKHLITATGQRVTLRCSPRSGDLSVYWYQQSLDQGLQFLIQYYNGEERAKGNILERFSAQQFPDLHSELNLSSLELGDSALYFCASSEPPYETQYFGPGTRLLVL.

The CDR3 spells CASSPSGGNPYEQYF. The CDR3 nucleotides read TGTGCCAGCAGTCCCAGCGGGGGTAACCCGTACGAGCAGTACTTC. The chain recombines TRBV12-3 or TRBV12-4 with TRBJ2-7; 8 bases are shared with TRBD2. After removal of 5 bases from V and 4 bases from J, the junction contained 10 bases not matched to a gene. The CDR3 has 15 residues.

This clonotype was observed a few times. The V gene is TRBV5-5, the J gene TRBJ2-7; D possibly uses TRBD1 or TRBD2 (6 bases each). The germline V gene encodes CDR1 SGHKS and CDR2 YYEKEE (reference sequence). Trimming shortened V by 7 bases and J by 3 bases, and 14 bases separated the two germline ends. The length of the CDR3 is 13 residues. CDR3 sequence reads: CASGGTPFYEQYF. Written as DNA, the CDR3 is TGTGCCAGCGGCGGGACACCTTTCTACGAGCAGTACTTC.

This rearrangement joins TRBV4-1 to TRBJ2-7, with D maybe TRBD1 (5 bases). The V end was cut by 4 bases, the J end by 2 bases, with 12 bases between. Germline CDR1 and CDR2: MGHRA and YSYEKL. CDR3 length: 14 residues. The CDR3 loop is CASSRVQATYEQYF. As DNA, the CDR3 is TGCGCCAGCAGCCGCGTACAGGCCACCTACGAGCAGTACTTC.